Following are 21 T cell receptor beta chains from one sample sequenced in a study of patients and donors after allogeneic stem cell transplantation. One entry per CDR3 protein results from TCRdb running MiXCR on the RT-PCR reads. The sample lists approximately 430,000 distinct CDR3 sequences; 16% were seen once. The material sequenced was blood, either unsorted or a sorted T cell fraction (not recorded which). These receptors originate from a human donor who was either an allogeneic HSCT recipient or a stem cell or donor lymphocyte infusion donor (not recorded which). It is not recorded whose cells these are; they may come from a transplant donor.

This clonotype showed up just a few times. The genes are TRBV6-5 and TRBJ2-1; D is unclear. CDR3 size: 14 residues. Trimming cost V 2 bases and J 0 bases, with 5 bases left between them. Looked up from germline, CDR1 is MNHEY and CDR2 is SVGAGI. CDR3 bases: TGTGCCAGCAGTTACGTGGGCTCCTACAATGAGCAGTTCTTC. Its protein is CASSYVGSYNEQFF.

This clonotype has more than one count but fewer than ten. The chain recombines TRBV6-5 with TRBJ1-5; 9 bases are a match to TRBD1. The CDR3 is made up of 17 amino acids. The germline CDR1 and CDR2 sequences are MNHEY and SVGAGI. V lost 1 base to trimming and J lost 6 bases; unmatched junction nucleotides: 10. The CDR3 protein is CASSYLEGTGIGQPQHF. CDR3 coding DNA: TGTGCCAGCAGTTACTTGGAAGGGACAGGGATCGGTCAGCCCCAGCATTTT.

This clonotype turned up a few times. The chain employs TRBV11-3 and TRBJ2-7; 8 bases fit TRBD1. The CDR3 is made up of 17 amino acids. Germline CDR1 reads SGHNT; CDR2 reads YENEEA. Trimming took 1 base from V and 2 from J; bases not matched to a gene: 10. The CDR3 DNA follows: TGTGCCAGCAGCTTAGTTTCCTCAGGGGGCGCCGCCTACGAGCAGTACTTC. Its protein is CASSLVSSGGAAYEQYF.

This clonotype was detected only a few times. The CDR3 coding sequence is TGTGCCAGCAGCTCCGGGGGTAGGCGGTTCTACGAGCAGTACTTC. Translating it yields CASSSGGRRFYEQYF. V is TRBV6-1 and J is TRBJ2-7, with D maybe TRBD2 (6 bases). Germline CDR1 MNHNS, CDR2 SASEGT. This CDR3 has 15 amino acids. V was pared by 6 bases and J by 3 bases, with 18 bases between.

The J gene is TRBJ2-7, the V gene TRBV30; 8 nucleotides match TRBD2. Germline CDR1 is GTSNPN and CDR2 is SVGIG (reference sequence). Trimming at V came to 7 bases and at J to 10 bases, leaving 12 bases not matched to a gene. The CDR3 has 12 residues. The CDR3 bases are TGTGCCTTAACTAGCGGCCTTTTTCGCCAGTACTTC. It encodes CALTSGLFRQYF.

A few counts support this clonotype. The chain carries TRBV18 and TRBJ2-3; D is possibly TRBD1 (6 bases). Trimming cost V 3 bases and J 5 bases, with 9 bases left between them. CDR1 is KGHSH and CDR2 is LQKENI in the germline V gene. The CDR3 length is 13 residues. CDR3 sequence reads: CASSPDRRDTQYF. The CDR3 DNA follows: TGTGCCAGCTCACCCGACAGGCGAGATACGCAGTATTTT.

The chain links TRBV19 to TRBJ2-6; D is unclear. This CDR3 contains 17 residues. Germline V gene lookup returns CDR1 LNHDA and CDR2 SQIVND (reference sequence). V was trimmed by 3 bases and J by 3 bases, leaving 15 bases between them. The CDR3: CASSIRGGVDGANVLTF. CDR3 nucleotides: TGTGCCAGTAGTATCCGCGGTGGTGTTGATGGGGCCAACGTCCTGACTTTC. The whole variable domain, filled in from reference TRBV19 and TRBJ2-6, reads DGGITQSPKYLFRKEGQNVTLSCEQNLNHDAMYWYRQDPGQGLRLIYYSQIVNDFQKGDIAEGYSVSREKKESFPLTVTSAQKNPTAFYLCASSIRGGVDGANVLTFGAGSRLTVL.

The V call is TRBV4-3, the J call TRBJ2-1; D gene ambiguous. V dropped 1 base and J dropped 6 bases, with 10 bases sitting between them. The CDR3 has 14 amino acids. Germline CDR1 LGHNA, CDR2 YSLEER. The CDR3 loop is CASSQGSLLNEQFF. The CDR3 DNA reads as TGCGCCAGCAGCCAAGGGTCCCTACTCAATGAGCAGTTCTTC.

This clonotype has a handful of counts. V and J are TRBV10-3 and TRBJ2-4; D perhaps matches TRBD1 (6 bases). V was cut by 10 bases and J by 9 bases, with 16 bases left in between. This CDR3 is 12 amino acids long. The germline V gene encodes CDR1 ENHRY and CDR2 SYGVKD. This chain's CDR3 is CATGGDIGIQYF. The CDR3 DNA reads TGTGCCACTGGGGGCGACATCGGCATTCAGTACTTC.

The chain recombines TRBV10-3 with TRBJ2-5; D might be TRBD1 or TRBD2, each matching 5 bases. V gave up 6 bases and J gave up 4 bases, with 12 bases separating them. This CDR3 contains 13 residues. Germline CDR1 ENHRY, CDR2 SYGVKD. The CDR3 here is CAIRGSGGETQYF. CDR3 coding DNA: TGTGCCATCAGAGGGAGTGGGGGAGAGACCCAGTACTTC.

This clonotype was seen only a few times. This chain connects TRBV6-5 to TRBJ2-5, with TRBD2 matching over 9 bases. The CDR3 has 15 residues. Germline-derived CDR1 and CDR2 are MNHEY and SVGAGI. The V segment lost 0 bases and the J segment 3 bases; nucleotides outside the gene matches: 2. The CDR3 region is CASSYSRLAEETQYF. In DNA form, the CDR3 reads TGTGCCAGCAGTTACTCACGACTAGCGGAAGAGACCCAGTACTTC.

The rearrangement joins TRBV30 to TRBJ2-1, with D unresolved. The CDR3 runs to 11 residues. V was cut by 3 bases and J by 8 bases, with 8 bases left in between. Germline-derived CDR1 and CDR2 are GTSNPN and SVGIG (reference sequence). The DNA for the CDR3 is TGTGCCTGGAGAAACCGGGATGAGCAGTTCTTC. This encodes CAWRNRDEQFF.

The chain's CDR3 is CASSDPVSNEQFF. Written as DNA, the CDR3 is TGTGCCAGCTCCGACCCGGTTTCGAATGAGCAGTTCTTC. V gene TRBV2 combines with J gene TRBJ2-1, with no clear D. The CDR3 is 13 residues long. Germline V gene data show CDR1 as SNHLY and CDR2 as FYNNEI. Trimming took 8 bases from V and 7 from J, leaving 15 bases between them.

This clonotype appeared a few times. The V call is TRBV2, the J call TRBJ1-2; 8 bases match TRBD1. V lost 4 bases, J lost 6 bases, and 7 bases stayed unmatched. The germline gives CDR1 SNHLY, CDR2 FYNNEI. This CDR3 comprises 14 residues. For the CDR3, the DNA is TGTGCCAGCAGTGGCAGGGGGCGACGGGATGGCTACACCTTC. Its protein is CASSGRGRRDGYTF.

This chain uses TRBV21-1 with TRBJ1-5. TRBV21-1 is marked as a pseudogene. This CDR3 spans 14 amino acids. The CDR3 coding sequence is TGTGCCAGCAGCAAAAGCAGAATTAATCAGCCCCAGCATTTT. This encodes CASSKSRINQPQHF.

The genes are TRBV6-5 and TRBJ2-7; TRBD1 matches at 9 bases. Looked up from germline, CDR1 is MNHEY and CDR2 is SVGAGI. V was clipped by 2 bases and J by 4 bases; unmatched bases: 6. The CDR3 contains 15 residues. The CDR3 DNA reads TGTGCCAGCAGTTACGCCGACAGGGGGGGGTACGAGCAGTACTTC. Its translation is CASSYADRGGYEQYF.

Only a few counts were recorded for this clonotype. The chain uses TRBV25-1 and TRBJ2-3; 11 bases align to TRBD1. The CDR3 is 13 amino acids. Germline-derived CDR1 and CDR2 are MGHDK and SYGVNS. V was clipped by 6 bases and J by 4 bases; unmatched bases: 0. CDR3 DNA sequence: TGTGCCAGCAGGGACAGGGGGCCAGATACGCAGTATTTT. Protein: CASRDRGPDTQYF.

In its sample, this clonotype was seen many times. The genes are TRBV12-3 or TRBV12-4 and TRBJ2-2, with D maybe TRBD2 (6 bases). The CDR3 spans 16 residues. V lost 7 bases and J lost 4, with 19 bases in between. The DNA for the CDR3 is TGTGCCAGCAATCTTCGCGGAGGGCTGGGCACCGGGGAGCTGTTTTTT. This translates into CASNLRGGLGTGELFF.

The V gene is TRBV11-2, the J gene TRBJ2-7, with 7 bases that match TRBD2. CDR1 is SGHAT, CDR2 FQNNGV, per germline. The V gene end was trimmed by 4 bases and the J gene end by 3 bases; junction bases not matched to a gene: 9. The CDR3 is 15 residues long. The CDR3 region has the DNA TGTGCCAGCAGCTCCGGCCCTAGCGGTGGCTACGAGCAGTACTTC. It translates to CASSSGPSGGYEQYF.

This clonotype occurred a few times. The CDR3 reads CASSQEAPTGGVTDTQYF. The CDR3, as DNA: TGCGCCAGCAGCCAAGAAGCACCAACAGGGGGAGTAACAGATACGCAGTATTTT. This sequence joins TRBV4-1 and TRBJ2-3; 8 bases are a match to TRBD1. The CDR3 spans 18 residues. Looked up from germline, CDR1 is MGHRA and CDR2 is YSYEKL. J gave up 3 bases and V 0 bases, and 11 bases lay outside the gene matches.

The chain links TRBV12-3 or TRBV12-4 to TRBJ2-7, with unresolved D. The V and J ends lost 3 bases and 7 bases respectively, with 7 bases between them. This CDR3 has 11 residues. CDR3 DNA: TGTGCCAGCAGTTTCGGTGCAGAGCAGTACTTC. This codes for CASSFGAEQYF.